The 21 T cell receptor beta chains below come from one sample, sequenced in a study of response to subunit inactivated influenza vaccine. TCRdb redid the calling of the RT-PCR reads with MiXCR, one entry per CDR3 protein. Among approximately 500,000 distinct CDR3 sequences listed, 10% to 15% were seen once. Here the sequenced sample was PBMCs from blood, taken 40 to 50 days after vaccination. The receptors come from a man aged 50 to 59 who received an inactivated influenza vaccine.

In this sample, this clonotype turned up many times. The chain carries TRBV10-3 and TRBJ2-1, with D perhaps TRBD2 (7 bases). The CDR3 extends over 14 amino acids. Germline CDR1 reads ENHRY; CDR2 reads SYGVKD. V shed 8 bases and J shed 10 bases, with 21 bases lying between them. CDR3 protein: CAIGPRGGLKEQFF. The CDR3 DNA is TGTGCCATCGGACCGAGGGGGGGTTTAAAAGAGCAGTTCTTC.

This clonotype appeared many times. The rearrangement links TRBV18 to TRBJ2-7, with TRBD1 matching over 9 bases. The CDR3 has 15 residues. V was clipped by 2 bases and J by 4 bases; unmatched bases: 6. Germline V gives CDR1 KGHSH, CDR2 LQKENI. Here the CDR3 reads CASSPNPGQGYEQYF. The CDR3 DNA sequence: TGTGCCAGCTCACCAAACCCGGGACAGGGTTACGAGCAGTACTTC.

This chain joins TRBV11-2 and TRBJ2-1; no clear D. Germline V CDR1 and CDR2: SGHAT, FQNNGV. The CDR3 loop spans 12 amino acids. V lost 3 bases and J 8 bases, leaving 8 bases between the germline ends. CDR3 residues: CASSFYSHEQFF. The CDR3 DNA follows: TGTGCCAGCAGCTTTTATAGTCATGAGCAGTTCTTC.

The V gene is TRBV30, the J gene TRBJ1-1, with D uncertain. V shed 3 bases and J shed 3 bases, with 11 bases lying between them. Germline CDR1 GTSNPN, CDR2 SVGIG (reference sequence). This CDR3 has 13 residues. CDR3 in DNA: TGTGCCTGGAGATCACGTGTGGACACTGAAGCTTTCTTT. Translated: CAWRSRVDTEAFF.

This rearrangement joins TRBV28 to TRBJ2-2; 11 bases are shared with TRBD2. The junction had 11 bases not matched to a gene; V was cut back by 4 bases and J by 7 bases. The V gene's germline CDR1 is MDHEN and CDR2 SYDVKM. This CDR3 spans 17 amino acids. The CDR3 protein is CASSSLPLAGDVGELFF. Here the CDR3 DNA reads TGTGCCAGCAGTTCTTTACCACTAGCGGGAGATGTCGGGGAGCTGTTTTTT.

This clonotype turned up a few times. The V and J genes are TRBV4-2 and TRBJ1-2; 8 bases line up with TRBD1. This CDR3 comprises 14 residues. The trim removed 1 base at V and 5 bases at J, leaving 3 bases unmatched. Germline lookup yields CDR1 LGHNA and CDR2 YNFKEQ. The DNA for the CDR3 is TGTGCCAGCAGCCAAGTGACAGGGGAATATGGCTACACCTTC. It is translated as CASSQVTGEYGYTF.

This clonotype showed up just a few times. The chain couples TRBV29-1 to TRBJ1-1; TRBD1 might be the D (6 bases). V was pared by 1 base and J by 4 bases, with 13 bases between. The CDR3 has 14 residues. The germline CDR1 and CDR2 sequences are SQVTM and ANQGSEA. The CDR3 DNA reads TGCAGCGTTGAAGTTTGGGGGGCAAGCACTGAAGCTTTCTTT. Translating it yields CSVEVWGASTEAFF.

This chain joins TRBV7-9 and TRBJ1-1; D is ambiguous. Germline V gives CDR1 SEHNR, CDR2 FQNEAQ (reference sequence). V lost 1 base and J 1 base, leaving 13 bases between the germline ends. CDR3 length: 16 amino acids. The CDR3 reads CASSLVVGGRNTEAFF. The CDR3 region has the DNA TGTGCCAGCAGCTTAGTCGTCGGCGGGAGGAACACTGAAGCTTTCTTT.

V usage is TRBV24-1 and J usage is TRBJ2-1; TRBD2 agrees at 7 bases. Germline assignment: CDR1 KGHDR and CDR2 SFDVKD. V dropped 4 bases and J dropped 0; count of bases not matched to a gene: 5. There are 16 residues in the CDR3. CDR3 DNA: TGTGCCACCAGTGAACCGAGCGGGGTCTCCTACAATGAGCAGTTCTTC. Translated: CATSEPSGVSYNEQFF.

This CDR3 reads CAISESTRSSYEQYF. The CDR3 DNA sequence: TGTGCCATCAGTGAGTCGACCAGAAGCTCCTACGAGCAGTACTTC. The chain couples TRBV10-3 to TRBJ2-7; D uncertain. Germline V gives CDR1 ENHRY, CDR2 SYGVKD. The CDR3 runs to 15 residues. The V gene lost 0 bases and the J gene lost 0 bases, with 9 bases spanning the gap.

CDR3 sequence (DNA): TGTGCCAGCAGTGACAGGGTTAATGGTGCTTTCTTT. Translation gives CASSDRVNGAFF. The chain employs TRBV6-5 and TRBJ1-1, with 7 bases that match TRBD1. This CDR3 is built from 12 residues. The germline V gene has CDR1 MNHEY and CDR2 SVGAGI. With V trimmed by 5 bases and J by 11 bases, 8 bases remained unmatched.

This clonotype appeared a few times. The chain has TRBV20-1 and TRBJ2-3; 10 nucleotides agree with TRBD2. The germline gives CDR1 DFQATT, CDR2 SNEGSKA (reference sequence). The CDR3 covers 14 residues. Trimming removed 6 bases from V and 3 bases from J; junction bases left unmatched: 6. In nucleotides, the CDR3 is TGCAGTGCCACTAGCGGGGTGTGGACAGATACGCAGTATTTT. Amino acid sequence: CSATSGVWTDTQYF.

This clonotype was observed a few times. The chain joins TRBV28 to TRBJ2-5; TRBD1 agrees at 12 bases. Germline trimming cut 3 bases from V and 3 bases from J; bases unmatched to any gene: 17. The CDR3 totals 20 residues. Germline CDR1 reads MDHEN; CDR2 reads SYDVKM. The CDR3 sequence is CASSFPSSGDRGLYEETQYF. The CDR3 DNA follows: TGTGCCAGCAGTTTTCCCAGCTCGGGGGACAGGGGGCTGTATGAAGAGACCCAGTACTTC.

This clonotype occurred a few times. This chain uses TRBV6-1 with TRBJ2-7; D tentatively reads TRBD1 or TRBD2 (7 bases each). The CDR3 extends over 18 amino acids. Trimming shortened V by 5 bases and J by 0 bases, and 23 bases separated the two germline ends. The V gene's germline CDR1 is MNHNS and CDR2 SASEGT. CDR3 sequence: CASSRGLAAPSSSYEQYF. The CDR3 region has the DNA TGTGCCAGCAGTAGGGGGCTAGCGGCTCCCTCGAGCTCCTACGAGCAGTACTTC.

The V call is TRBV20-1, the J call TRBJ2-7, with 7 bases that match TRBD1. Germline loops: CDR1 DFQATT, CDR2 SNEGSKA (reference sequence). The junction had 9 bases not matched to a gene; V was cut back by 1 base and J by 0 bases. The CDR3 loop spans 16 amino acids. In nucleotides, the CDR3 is TGCAGTGCTAGAGTCCCCAAGACAGGGTCCTCCTACGAGCAGTACTTC. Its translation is CSARVPKTGSSYEQYF.

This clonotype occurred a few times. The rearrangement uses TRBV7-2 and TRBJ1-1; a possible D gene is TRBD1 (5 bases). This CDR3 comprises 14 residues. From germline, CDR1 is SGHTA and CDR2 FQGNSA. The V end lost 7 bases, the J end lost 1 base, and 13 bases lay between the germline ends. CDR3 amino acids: CASTPGLTNTEAFF. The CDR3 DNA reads TGTGCCAGCACCCCGGGACTGACGAACACTGAAGCTTTCTTT.

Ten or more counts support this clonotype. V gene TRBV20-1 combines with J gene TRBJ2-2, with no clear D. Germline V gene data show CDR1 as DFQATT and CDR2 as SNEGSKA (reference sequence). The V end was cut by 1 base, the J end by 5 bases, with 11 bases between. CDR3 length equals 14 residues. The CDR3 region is CSARGSLETGELFF. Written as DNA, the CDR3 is TGCAGTGCTAGAGGGAGCCTAGAAACCGGGGAGCTGTTTTTT.

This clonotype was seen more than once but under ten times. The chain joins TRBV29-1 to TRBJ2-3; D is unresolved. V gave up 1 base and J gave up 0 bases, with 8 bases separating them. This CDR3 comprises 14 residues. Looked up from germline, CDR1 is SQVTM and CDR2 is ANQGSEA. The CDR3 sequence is CSVEGDTSTDTQYF. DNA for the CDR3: TGCAGCGTTGAAGGAGATACTAGCACAGATACGCAGTATTTT.

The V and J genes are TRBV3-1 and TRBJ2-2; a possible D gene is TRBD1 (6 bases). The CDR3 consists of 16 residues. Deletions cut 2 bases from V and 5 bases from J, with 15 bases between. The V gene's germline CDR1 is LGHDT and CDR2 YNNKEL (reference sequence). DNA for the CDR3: TGTGCCAGCAGCCAATCTCCAGGGGTGATAACCGGGGAGCTGTTTTTT. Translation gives CASSQSPGVITGELFF.

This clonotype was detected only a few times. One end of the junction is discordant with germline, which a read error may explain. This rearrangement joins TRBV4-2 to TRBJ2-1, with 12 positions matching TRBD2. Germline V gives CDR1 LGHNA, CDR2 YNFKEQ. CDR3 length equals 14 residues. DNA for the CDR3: TGTGCCAGCAGCCAAGAACTAGCGGGGGGACCCCCGGTCTTC. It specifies CASSQELAGGPPVF.

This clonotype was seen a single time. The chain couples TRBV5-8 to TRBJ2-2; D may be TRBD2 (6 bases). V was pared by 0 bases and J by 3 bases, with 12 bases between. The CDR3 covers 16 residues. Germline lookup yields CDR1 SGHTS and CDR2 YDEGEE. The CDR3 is CASSLGLAPYTGELFF. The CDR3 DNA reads TGTGCCAGCAGCTTGGGTCTAGCGCCTTACACCGGGGAGCTGTTTTTT.